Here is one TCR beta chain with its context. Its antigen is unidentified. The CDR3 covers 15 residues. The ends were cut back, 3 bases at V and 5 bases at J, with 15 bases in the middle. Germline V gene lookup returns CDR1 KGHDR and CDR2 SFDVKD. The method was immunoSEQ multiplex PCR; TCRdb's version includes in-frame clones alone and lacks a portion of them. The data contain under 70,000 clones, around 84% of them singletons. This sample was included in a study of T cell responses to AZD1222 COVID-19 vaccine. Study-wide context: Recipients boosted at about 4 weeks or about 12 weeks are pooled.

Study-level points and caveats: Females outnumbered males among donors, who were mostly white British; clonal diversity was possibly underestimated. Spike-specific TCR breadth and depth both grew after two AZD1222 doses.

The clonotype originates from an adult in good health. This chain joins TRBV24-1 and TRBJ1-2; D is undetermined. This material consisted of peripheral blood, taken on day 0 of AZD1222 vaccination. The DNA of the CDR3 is TGTGCCACCAGTGATGGCGGGGATCTACTATATGGCTACACCTTC. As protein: CATSDGGDLLYGYTF.